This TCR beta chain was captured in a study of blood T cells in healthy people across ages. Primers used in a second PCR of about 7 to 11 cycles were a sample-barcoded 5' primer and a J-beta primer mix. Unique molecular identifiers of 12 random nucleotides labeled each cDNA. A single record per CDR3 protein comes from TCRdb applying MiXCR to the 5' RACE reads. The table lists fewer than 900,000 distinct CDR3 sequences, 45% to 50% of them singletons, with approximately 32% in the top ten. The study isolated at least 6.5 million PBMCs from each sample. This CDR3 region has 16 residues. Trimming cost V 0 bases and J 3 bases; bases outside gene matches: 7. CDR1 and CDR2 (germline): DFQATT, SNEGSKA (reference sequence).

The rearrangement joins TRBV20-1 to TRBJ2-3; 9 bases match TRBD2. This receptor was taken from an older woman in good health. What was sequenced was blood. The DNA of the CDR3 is TGCAGTGCTAGAGATCGGACTAGCGAATGGACAGATACGCAGTATTTT. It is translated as CSARDRTSEWTDTQYF.